Presented here are 21 T cell receptor beta chains from one specimen sequenced in a study of CD8+ T cells in alopecia areata. After isolation, RNA underwent reverse transcription to generate cDNA as the sequencing template. Sequencing used immunoSEQ multiplex PCR; TCRdb keeps in-frame clones, though not all of them. The data hold 190,000 or so clones, with about three fifths observed a single time. The treatment was: oral pan-JAK inhibitor, 5-10 mg twice daily. This material consisted of CD4+ T cells sorted from blood, taken at week 4, from a patient treated with tofacitinib. The receptors originated from a human donor with alopecia areata.

In this sample, this clone turned up a few times. This rearrangement joins TRBV10-3 to TRBJ2-7; 7 nucleotides align to TRBD1. Trimming cost V 4 bases and J 2 bases; bases outside gene matches: 2. CDR3 length: 13 residues. Germline V CDR1 and CDR2: ENHRY, SYGVKD. The CDR3 DNA is TGTGCCATCAGTGGACAGGGCCCCTACGAGCAGTACTTC. It translates to CAISGQGPYEQYF.

The rearrangement uses TRBV15 and TRBJ2-7; D might be TRBD1 (5 bases). The ends were cut back, 1 base at V and 4 bases at J, with 17 bases in the middle. The length of the CDR3 is 16 residues. The germline gives CDR1 LNHNV, CDR2 YYDKDF (reference sequence). CDR3 DNA: TGTGCCACCAGCAGAGCATCGGCAGGGAAACGGTACGAGCAGTACTTC. Protein sequence: CATSRASAGKRYEQYF.

V is TRBV4-2 and J is TRBJ1-1, with unresolved D. Trimming took off 1 base at V and 1 base at J, with 10 bases between the two ends. The V gene's germline CDR1 is LGHNA and CDR2 YNFKEQ. The CDR3 has 15 residues. Written as DNA, the CDR3 is TGTGCCAGCAGCCAAGCTGCTCTCTCGAACACTGAAGCTTTCTTT. Its translation is CASSQAALSNTEAFF.

The rearrangement links TRBV29-1 to TRBJ1-1, with TRBD1 identical over 8 bases. Trimming at V came to 6 bases and at J to 6 bases, leaving 3 bases not matched to a gene. The germline CDR1 and CDR2 sequences are SQVTM and ANQGSEA. The CDR3 contains 11 residues. In DNA form, the CDR3 reads TGCAGCGTCCGGACAGGGCCTGAAGCTTTCTTT. Translated, it gives CSVRTGPEAFF.

The chain joins TRBV4-1 to TRBJ1-2; 10 positions agree with TRBD1. The CDR3 is made up of 15 amino acids. Germline CDR1 reads MGHRA; CDR2 reads YSYEKL. Trimming at V came to 5 bases and at J to 5 bases, leaving 8 bases not matched to a gene. CDR3 sequence reads: CASSEGQGSGYGYTF. The CDR3 DNA is TGCGCCAGCAGCGAGGGACAGGGGAGCGGTTATGGCTACACCTTC.

CDR3 protein: CASSLMQGGTQYF. The CDR3 DNA follows: TGTGCCAGCAGCTTAATGCAGGGTGGGACCCAGTACTTC. The chain links TRBV7-3 to TRBJ2-5; maybe TRBD1 (5 bases). Germline V lookup: CDR1 SGHTA, CDR2 FQGTGA. V was trimmed by 1 base and J by 7 bases, leaving 10 bases between them. This CDR3 is 13 amino acids long.

This clone came up once. The chain recombines TRBV28 with TRBJ1-5; the D gene is possibly TRBD1 (6 bases). This CDR3 has 13 amino acids. CDR1 MDHEN and CDR2 SYDVKM come from the germline V gene. The V and J ends lost 7 bases and 7 bases respectively, with 14 bases between them. CDR3 region: CASITGYRQPQHF. Here the CDR3 DNA reads TGTGCCAGCATCACAGGGTATCGGCAGCCCCAGCATTTT.

This clone has a handful of counts. The chain combines TRBV30 with TRBJ1-3; no clear D. V was clipped by 4 bases and J by 0 bases, with 7 bases between them. This CDR3 has 13 residues. Germline loops: CDR1 GTSNPN, CDR2 SVGIG (reference sequence). The CDR3 reads CAWIRDSGNTIYF. In DNA, the CDR3 is TGTGCCTGGATCCGGGACTCTGGAAACACCATATATTTT.

The rearrangement uses TRBV7-2 and TRBJ2-2; D remains ambiguous. The V gene's germline CDR1 is SGHTA and CDR2 FQGNSA. Trimming took 5 bases from V and 3 from J, leaving 7 bases between them. This CDR3 spans 13 amino acids. This chain's CDR3 is CASSPSYTGELFF. The CDR3, as DNA: TGTGCCAGCAGCCCTTCGTACACCGGGGAGCTGTTTTTT.

The chain has TRBV7-8 and TRBJ2-5; D is uncertain. Germline assignment: CDR1 SGHVS and CDR2 FQNEAQ. The CDR3 runs 15 residues. Trimming took off 1 base at V and 3 bases at J, with 12 bases between the two ends. In DNA, the CDR3 is TGTGCCAGCAGCTTAGAGGTCGGCAGCGAAGAGACCCAGTACTTC. This sequence encodes CASSLEVGSEETQYF.

The rearrangement links TRBV6-1 to TRBJ2-5, with D uncertain. Germline V CDR1 and CDR2: MNHNS, SASEGT. The CDR3 runs 15 residues. V lost 8 bases and J lost 5, with 21 bases in between. This CDR3 is CASARARSSSETQYF. CDR3 bases: TGTGCCAGCGCTCGGGCACGCTCGAGTTCGGAGACCCAGTACTTC.

CDR3 in amino acids: CASSHPYSRADEQFF. The CDR3 region has the DNA TGCGCCAGCAGCCACCCCTACAGTCGGGCGGATGAGCAGTTCTTC. The rearrangement links TRBV5-1 to TRBJ2-1; D is unclear. Germline values: CDR1 SGHRS, CDR2 YFSETQ. The V end was cut by 4 bases, the J end by 8 bases, with 19 bases between. The CDR3 totals 15 residues. Together with reference TRBV5-1 and TRBJ2-1, the CDR3 gives the full variable domain: KAGVTQTPRYLIKTRGQQVTLSCSPISGHRSVSWYQQTPGQGLQFLFEYFSETQRNKGNFPGRFSGRQFSNSRSEMNVSTLELGDSALYLCASSHPYSRADEQFFGPGTRLTVL.

This clone appeared once. The genes are TRBV30 and TRBJ1-5, with D hard to call. V lost 0 bases and J lost 9, with 18 bases in between. This CDR3 comprises 15 residues. CDR1 is GTSNPN, CDR2 SVGIG, per germline (reference sequence). The CDR3 spells CAWSVSGSTTRPQHF. CDR3 DNA sequence: TGTGCCTGGAGTGTTTCTGGGTCAACTACGCGGCCCCAGCATTTT.

This clone was observed a single time. V is TRBV25-1 and J is TRBJ1-6; D gene uncertain. This CDR3 contains 14 residues. Trimming removed 8 bases from V and 6 bases from J, with 14 bases in between. Germline-derived CDR1 and CDR2 are MGHDK and SYGVNS. CDR3 sequence (DNA): TGTGCCAGCGCCCGAGCGGGGATTAATTCACCCCTCCACTTT. Its protein is CASARAGINSPLHF.

V and J are TRBV7-2 and TRBJ2-7; D perhaps matches TRBD2 (6 bases). The CDR3 totals 13 residues. Trimming removed 3 bases at V and 7 bases at J, with 13 bases between. Germline V gives CDR1 SGHTA, CDR2 FQGNSA. The CDR3 sequence is CASSLGLNGEQYF. The CDR3 DNA reads as TGTGCCAGCAGCTTGGGACTTAACGGGGAGCAGTACTTC.

This sequence joins TRBV2 and TRBJ2-4; D is ambiguous. The CDR3 loop spans 12 amino acids. V lost 6 bases and J lost 10, with 13 bases in between. Germline lookup yields CDR1 SNHLY and CDR2 FYNNEI. The DNA for the CDR3 is TGTGCCAGCAGCCCCACAAGGTTAATTCAGTACTTC. As protein: CASSPTRLIQYF.

CDR3 in DNA: TGTGCCAGCAGTCGCCGGGAGGCCTATGGCTACACCTTC. This codes for CASSRREAYGYTF. The genes are TRBV25-1 and TRBJ1-2; D uncertain. Germline V gives CDR1 MGHDK, CDR2 SYGVNS. V was shortened by 5 bases and J by 4 bases, with 11 bases between the two germline ends. The CDR3 contains 13 residues.

V and J are TRBV29-1 and TRBJ2-7, with 10 bases aligning to TRBD2. Per the germline V gene, CDR1 is SQVTM and CDR2 is ANQGSEA. J lost 3 bases, V lost 1 base, and 6 bases had no gene match. The CDR3 covers 15 residues. CDR3 residues: CSVEGSTSGDYEQYF. The CDR3 DNA is TGCAGCGTTGAAGGTAGTACTAGCGGGGACTACGAGCAGTACTTC.

This clone was detected once. V and J are TRBV7-2 and TRBJ2-3; 9 bases agree with TRBD2. This CDR3 is 15 amino acids long. The germline CDR1 and CDR2 sequences are SGHTA and FQGNSA. The J segment lost 9 bases and the V segment lost 4 bases, leaving 11 bases of the junction unmatched. The CDR3 loop is CASSSPSGALETQYF. In nucleotides, the CDR3 is TGTGCCAGCAGCTCCCCTAGCGGGGCGTTAGAGACGCAGTATTTT.

This chain uses TRBV30 with TRBJ2-7; perhaps TRBD1 as D (5 bases). The CDR3 spans 14 residues. V shed 1 base and J shed 3 bases, with 13 bases lying between them. Germline assignment: CDR1 GTSNPN and CDR2 SVGIG (reference sequence). As DNA, the CDR3 is TGTGCCTGGAGTGCTCAGGGCAGATACTACGAGCAGTACTTC. Translating gives CAWSAQGRYYEQYF.

This clone was recorded a few times. This chain links TRBV29-1 with TRBJ2-1; 9 bases align to TRBD2. V dropped 2 bases and J dropped 7; count of bases not matched to a gene: 6. This CDR3 is built from 14 residues. CDR1 SQVTM and CDR2 ANQGSEA come from the germline V gene. The CDR3 DNA reads as TGCAGCGTTGAATTGCGGGGGGGAAGGAATGAGCAGTTCTTC. It translates to CSVELRGGRNEQFF.